This entry lists 21 T cell receptor beta chains sequenced from one sample in a study of blood T cells in healthy people across ages. With a J-beta primer mix and a sample-barcoded 5' primer, a second PCR ran about 6 to 11 cycles. TCRdb re-analysed the 5' RACE reads in MiXCR, keeping a single row per CDR3 protein. Of about 690,000 distinct CDR3 sequences in the sample, around 41% were seen once. Sequencing was done on a sample of blood. Receptors were obtained from a man aged 80 or over in good health.

The table lists this clonotype with a few counts. The rearrangement joins TRBV29-1 to TRBJ2-7; 12 bases map to TRBD1. The V gene end was trimmed by 4 bases and the J gene end by 4 bases; junction bases not matched to a gene: 5. Germline V lookup: CDR1 SQVTM, CDR2 ANQGSEA. The CDR3 covers 14 residues. As DNA, the CDR3 is TGCAGCGTTGGAGGGACAGGGGGCTCTTACGAGCAGTACTTC. Its protein is CSVGGTGGSYEQYF.

This clonotype was recorded a few times. This chain connects TRBV4-2 to TRBJ2-3; 9 positions match TRBD2. The junction had 7 bases not matched to a gene; V was cut back by 1 base and J by 2 bases. From germline, CDR1 is LGHNA and CDR2 YNFKEQ. The CDR3 runs to 17 residues. This chain's CDR3 is CASSQGNSGSTTDTQYF. CDR3 coding DNA: TGTGCCAGCAGCCAAGGTAATAGCGGGAGTACCACAGATACGCAGTATTTT.

This clonotype appeared many times. The chain employs TRBV3-1 and TRBJ2-3, with TRBD2 matching over 7 bases. Trimming took 5 bases from V and 0 from J; bases not matched to a gene: 8. CDR3 length equals 16 residues. The germline V gene has CDR1 LGHDT and CDR2 YNNKEL (reference sequence). The CDR3 sequence: CASSFLSGASTDTQYF. CDR3 DNA sequence: TGTGCCAGCAGCTTTCTCAGCGGGGCTAGCACAGATACGCAGTATTTT.

This clonotype was recorded a few times. The rearrangement joins TRBV11-3 to TRBJ2-1, with a weak D call TRBD2 (6 bases). The germline V and J ends were trimmed by 2 bases and 6 bases, with 8 bases remaining between them. The length of the CDR3 is 13 residues. Germline V gives CDR1 SGHNT, CDR2 YENEEA. The CDR3 coding sequence is TGTGCCAGCAGCTTAACTAGCATCAATGAGCAGTTCTTC. Its protein product is CASSLTSINEQFF. Full variable domain (rest looked up from reference TRBV11-3 and TRBJ2-1): EAGVVQSPRYKIIEKKQPVAFWCNPISGHNTLYWYLQNLGQGPELLIRYENEEAVDDSQLPKDRFSAERLKGVDSTLKIQPAELGDSAVYLCASSLTSINEQFFGPGTRLTVL.

The chain has TRBV11-1 and TRBJ2-4, with TRBD1 identical over 9 bases. The J call may be wrong; the DNA end is better matched by TRBJ2-7. CDR3 size: 15 residues. The germline CDR1 and CDR2 sequences are SGHAT and FQDESV (reference sequence). For the CDR3, the DNA is TGTGCCAGCAGCCTTGGGGGGACAGGGAACGACGAGCAGTACTTC. This sequence encodes CASSLGGTGNDEQYF.

This chain connects TRBV9 to TRBJ2-1; 13 positions match TRBD2. The CDR3 is made up of 17 amino acids. Germline loops: CDR1 SGDLS, CDR2 YYNGEE. V was clipped by 3 bases and J by 6 bases; unmatched bases: 9. This CDR3 reads CASSDRLAGGSLNEQFF. In DNA form, the CDR3 reads TGTGCCAGCAGCGACCGACTAGCGGGGGGCAGCCTCAATGAGCAGTTCTTC.

The rearrangement joins TRBV5-1 to TRBJ2-1; D unclear. The CDR3 has 15 amino acids. V was cut by 5 bases and J by 0 bases, with 12 bases left in between. CDR1 and CDR2 (germline): SGHRS, YFSETQ. The CDR3 loop is CASRPDLSSYNEQFF. Here the CDR3 DNA reads TGCGCCAGCAGGCCTGACTTGAGCTCCTACAATGAGCAGTTCTTC. Full variable domain (outside the CDR3, taken from reference TRBV5-1 and TRBJ2-1): KAGVTQTPRYLIKTRGQQVTLSCSPISGHRSVSWYQQTPGQGLQFLFEYFSETQRNKGNFPGRFSGRQFSNSRSEMNVSTLELGDSALYLCASRPDLSSYNEQFFGPGTRLTVL.

The rearrangement uses TRBV6-2 or TRBV6-3 and TRBJ2-7, with 13 positions matching TRBD2. Trimming removed 6 bases from V and 2 bases from J; junction bases left unmatched: 7. The V gene's germline CDR1 is MNHEY and CDR2 SVGEGT. The CDR3 has 16 amino acids. The CDR3 DNA reads as TGTGCCAGCAGCTACACGACTAGCGGGAGGCCCTACGAGCAGTACTTC. Translated, it gives CASSYTTSGRPYEQYF.

This clonotype was counted once. J is TRBJ2-3 and V is TRBV6-2 or TRBV6-3, with no clear D. Trimming cost V 0 bases and J 3 bases, with 13 bases left between them. CDR3 length: 16 amino acids. Germline-derived CDR1 and CDR2 are MNHEY and SVGEGT. The CDR3 spells CASSYSGNSWTDTQYF. The DNA for the CDR3 is TGTGCCAGCAGTTACTCGGGGAATAGTTGGACAGATACGCAGTATTTT.

The CDR3, as DNA: TGTGCCAGCAGTTACTCGACTAGCGGGAGCGGGGAGCAGTACTTC. Protein sequence: CASSYSTSGSGEQYF. V is TRBV6-5 and J is TRBJ2-7; 12 bases are a match to TRBD2. The CDR3 covers 15 residues. The trim removed 0 bases at V and 7 bases at J, leaving 4 bases unmatched. Germline V gene sequence: CDR1 MNHEY, CDR2 SVGAGI.

This clonotype was seen a handful of times. The chain recombines TRBV9 with TRBJ1-2; 7 bases line up with TRBD1. V shed 4 bases and J 2 bases; nucleotides not matched to a gene: 2. This CDR3 comprises 13 residues. Germline CDR1 is SGDLS and CDR2 is YYNGEE. CDR3 sequence reads: CASSMGQNYGYTF. The CDR3 DNA reads as TGTGCCAGCAGCATGGGACAGAACTATGGCTACACCTTC. The full variable domain, rest sourced from reference TRBV9 and TRBJ1-2, is DSGVTQTPKHLITATGQRVTLRCSPRSGDLSVYWYQQSLDQGLQFLIQYYNGEERAKGNILERFSAQQFPDLHSELNLSSLELGDSALYFCASSMGQNYGYTFGSGTRLTVV.

The J gene is TRBJ2-1, the V gene TRBV7-8; perhaps TRBD1 as D (6 bases). Trimming stripped 3 bases from V and 4 bases from J, with 13 bases between. Germline V gives CDR1 SGHVS, CDR2 FQNEAQ. The CDR3 has 15 amino acids. The CDR3 DNA reads as TGTGCCAGCAGCTTTACCGGGACATCTTACAATGAGCAGTTCTTC. Translating it yields CASSFTGTSYNEQFF. Based on the CDR3 plus reference TRBV7-8 and TRBJ2-1, the full variable domain is GAGVSQSPRYKVAKRGQDVALRCDPISGHVSLFWYQQALGQGPEFLTYFQNEAQLDKSGLPSDRFFAERPEGSVSTLKIQRTQQEDSAVYLCASSFTGTSYNEQFFGPGTRLTVL.

In DNA form, the CDR3 reads TGTGCCAGCAGCCAACAGGGGGGTCATCAAGAGACCCAGTACTTC. It codes for CASSQQGGHQETQYF. The gene calls are TRBV7-8 and TRBJ2-5; TRBD1 aligns across 8 bases. Unmatched junction bases numbered 7, after V lost 5 bases and J lost 2 bases. The V gene's germline CDR1 is SGHVS and CDR2 FQNEAQ. CDR3 length: 15 amino acids.

This rearrangement joins TRBV5-1 to TRBJ2-4; the match to TRBD1 covers 8 bases. Judging by the DNA end, TRBJ2-7 fits better; the J call may be wrong. This CDR3 region has 16 residues. Germline assignment: CDR1 SGHRS and CDR2 YFSETQ. CDR3 in amino acids: CASSLGPAGGFIEQYF. CDR3 nucleotide sequence: TGCGCCAGCAGCTTGGGCCCTGCAGGGGGCTTCATCGAGCAGTACTTC.

The chain employs TRBV20-1 and TRBJ2-3, with a weak D call TRBD2 (6 bases). This CDR3 has 15 amino acids. V lost 1 base and J 2 bases, leaving 13 bases between the germline ends. The germline V gene encodes CDR1 DFQATT and CDR2 SNEGSKA (reference sequence). The CDR3 nucleotides read TGCAGTGCTAGAGCCCTCGGGGGAATCACAGATACGCAGTATTTT. It specifies CSARALGGITDTQYF.

This clonotype came up a few times. V is TRBV6-2 or TRBV6-3 and J is TRBJ2-3; no clear D. Trimming removed 2 bases at V and 2 bases at J, with 11 bases between. The CDR3 consists of 15 residues. Germline CDR1 is MNHEY and CDR2 is SVGEGT. In nucleotides, the CDR3 is TGTGCCAGCAGTTACCCTGGTGGATACACAGATACGCAGTATTTT. This sequence encodes CASSYPGGYTDTQYF.

There are a few counts of this clonotype. The chain joins TRBV4-3 to TRBJ1-2; the D gene is possibly TRBD1 (6 bases). Germline V gene sequence: CDR1 LGHNA, CDR2 YSLEER. The CDR3 spans 14 residues. Trimming stripped 4 bases from V and 8 bases from J, with 17 bases between. The CDR3 DNA is TGCGCCAGCAGCCCATGGACAGATCCTGTGGGCTACACCTTC. Its protein is CASSPWTDPVGYTF.

This clonotype was seen only a few times. The rearrangement uses TRBV9 and TRBJ2-5; the match to TRBD2 covers 13 bases. With the DNA end fitting TRBJ2-7 better, the J assignment may be wrong. This CDR3 has 15 amino acids. CDR1 is SGDLS and CDR2 is YYNGEE in the germline V gene. The CDR3 sequence: CASSRTSGSFAEQYF. CDR3 coding DNA: TGTGCCAGCAGCCGGACTAGCGGGAGTTTTGCCGAGCAGTACTTC.

This clonotype has a handful of counts. The V gene is TRBV12-3 or TRBV12-4, the J gene TRBJ2-5; no clear D. The CDR3 spans 16 residues. V was shortened by 3 bases and J by 0 bases, with 14 bases between the two germline ends. The CDR3 DNA sequence: TGTGCCAGCAGTTTGGGCAGAACAAGGCACCAAGAGACCCAGTACTTC. It encodes CASSLGRTRHQETQYF.

This sequence joins TRBV7-2 and TRBJ2-5; 13 bases agree with TRBD2. The V segment lost 2 bases and the J segment 0 bases; nucleotides outside the gene matches: 9. The CDR3 sequence is 19 residues long. Germline V CDR1 and CDR2: SGHTA, FQGNSA. CDR3 bases: TGTGCCAGCAGCTTAAAATGGGGGACTAGCGGGAAGTACCAAGAGACCCAGTACTTC. This codes for CASSLKWGTSGKYQETQYF.

Only a few counts were recorded for this clonotype. The chain uses TRBV28 and TRBJ2-7; no clear D. The germline V and J ends were trimmed by 8 bases and 2 bases, with 7 bases remaining between them. The CDR3 length is 11 residues. CDR1 is MDHEN, CDR2 SYDVKM, per germline. CDR3 nucleotide sequence: TGTGCCAGCTCAGTAGCCTACGAGCAGTACTTC. Its translation is CASSVAYEQYF.